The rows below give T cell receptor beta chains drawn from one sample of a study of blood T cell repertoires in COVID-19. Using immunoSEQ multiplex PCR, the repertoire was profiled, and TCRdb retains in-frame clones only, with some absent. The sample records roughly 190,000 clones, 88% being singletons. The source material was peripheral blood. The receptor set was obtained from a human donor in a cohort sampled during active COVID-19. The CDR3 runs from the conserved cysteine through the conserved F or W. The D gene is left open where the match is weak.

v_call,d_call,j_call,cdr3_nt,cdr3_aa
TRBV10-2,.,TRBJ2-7,TGCGCCAGCAAGCGTGGGGGGATAAGATACGAGCAGTACTTC,CASKRGGIRYEQYF
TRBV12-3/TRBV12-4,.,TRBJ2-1,TGTGCCAGCAGTTGGGGCCTGAATGAGCAGTTCTTC,CASSWGLNEQFF
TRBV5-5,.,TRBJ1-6,TGTGCCAGCAGCCGCTATGACAATAATTCACCCCTCCACTTT,CASSRYDNNSPLHF
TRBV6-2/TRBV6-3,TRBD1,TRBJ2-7,TGTGCCAGCAGTGCCCCTTCCGGGACAGGGCGGGACGAGCAGTACTTC,CASSAPSGTGRDEQYF
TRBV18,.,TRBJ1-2,TGTGCCAGCTCTAGTCGGATGGGGGCCATATCGAACTATGGCTACACCTTC,CASSSRMGAISNYGYTF
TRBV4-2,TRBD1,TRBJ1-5,TGTGCCAGCAGCCAAGACCCTACAGGGGATGTTAGTCAGCCCCAGCATTTT,CASSQDPTGDVSQPQHF
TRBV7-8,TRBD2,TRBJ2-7,TGTGCCAGCAGCTCGAGGACTAGCGGGGACGAGCAGTACTTC,CASSSRTSGDEQYF
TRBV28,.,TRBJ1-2,TGTGCCAGCAATCAGGGGAATCTCTATGGCTACACCTTC,CASNQGNLYGYTF
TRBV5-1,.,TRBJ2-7,TGCGCCAGCACAGGCGTAGTTGGCAAGGAGCAGTACTTC,CASTGVVGKEQYF
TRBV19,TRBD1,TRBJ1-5,TGTGCCAGTAGTACCCGGGACAGGGTCGCTCAGCCCCAGCATTTT,CASSTRDRVAQPQHF
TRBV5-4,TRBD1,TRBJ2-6,TGTGCCAGCAGCTTGACAGGGGATGTTGGGGCCAACGTCCTGACTTTC,CASSLTGDVGANVLTF
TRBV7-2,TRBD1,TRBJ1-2,TGTGCCAGCAGCCGGACAACCGGGACAGGCCCTGATGGCTACACCTTC,CASSRTTGTGPDGYTF
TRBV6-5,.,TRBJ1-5,TGTGCCCCCTCGCGGGGGCCGCGCAATCAGCCCCAGCATTTT,CAPSRGPRNQPQHF
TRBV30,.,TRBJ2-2,TGTGCCTGGAGGAGCGGGAACACCGGGGAGCTGTTTTTT,CAWRSGNTGELFF